Listed here are 28 T cell receptor beta chains from one sample, sequenced in a study of shared clonotypes between healthy human individuals. Assay used: immunoSEQ multiplex PCR; TCRdb lists only in-frame clones, some missing. The sample lists hundreds of thousands of clones, just over 95% occurring once. Sequenced: memory CD8+ T cells sorted from blood. The subset is: CD45RO+ cells pooled with CCR7-negative TemRA cells. The receptor source for this set is a man aged 30-40 years in good health.

This chain connects TRBV5-1 to TRBJ2-2; 10 bases match TRBD2. The ends lost 4 bases at V and 3 bases at J; junction bases unmatched: 6. Germline CDR1 is SGHRS and CDR2 is YFSETQ. The CDR3 loop spans 16 amino acids. The CDR3 DNA reads TGCGCCAGCAGCCCGCCGACTAGCGGGTACACCGGGGAGCTGTTTTTT. Protein: CASSPPTSGYTGELFF. Variable domain in full (rest from reference TRBV5-1 and TRBJ2-2): KAGVTQTPRYLIKTRGQQVTLSCSPISGHRSVSWYQQTPGQGLQFLFEYFSETQRNKGNFPGRFSGRQFSNSRSEMNVSTLELGDSALYLCASSPPTSGYTGELFFGEGSRLTVL.

The chain links TRBV5-6 to TRBJ2-7, with no clear D. Trimming removed 1 base from V and 2 bases from J, with 13 bases in between. CDR1 and CDR2 from the germline V gene are SGHDT and YYEEEE. The CDR3 totals 15 residues. CDR3 nucleotides: TGTGCCAGCAGCTTGTATTTAGGGCCCACCTACGAGCAGTACTTC. Translation gives CASSLYLGPTYEQYF.

The rearrangement uses TRBV4-1 and TRBJ1-1, with D unclear. V gave up 0 bases and J gave up 1 base, with 12 bases separating them. This CDR3 is 16 amino acids long. Germline CDR1 reads MGHRA; CDR2 reads YSYEKL. In DNA, the CDR3 is TGCGCCAGCAGCCAAGAAACGGCGCTTCGGAACACTGAAGCTTTCTTT. Translated, it gives CASSQETALRNTEAFF.

The V gene is TRBV7-3, the J gene TRBJ2-1, with 9 bases identical to TRBD2. The germline CDR1 and CDR2 sequences are SGHTA and FQGTGA. V was pared by 2 bases and J by 5 bases, with 4 bases of the junction left unmatched. The CDR3 has 15 amino acids. CDR3 region: CASSLWGGRDNEQFF. The CDR3 DNA is TGTGCCAGCAGCTTATGGGGCGGGAGGGACAATGAGCAGTTCTTC.

V usage is TRBV7-3 and J usage is TRBJ2-1; 7 bases fit TRBD2. V lost 2 bases and J lost 2; bases outside the gene matches: 3. The CDR3 is 15 amino acids. Germline V gives CDR1 SGHTA, CDR2 FQGTGA. CDR3 nucleotide sequence: TGTGCCAGCAGCTTACTCGGGGGGACCTACAATGAGCAGTTCTTC. Encoded protein: CASSLLGGTYNEQFF. Combining the CDR3 with reference TRBV7-3 and TRBJ2-1 gives the whole variable domain GAGVSQTPSNKVTEKGKYVELRCDPISGHTALYWYRQSLGQGPEFLIYFQGTGAADDSGLPNDRFFAVRPEGSVSTLKIQRTERGDSAVYLCASSLLGGTYNEQFFGPGTRLTVL.

Here the CDR3 reads CASSFSLAGGDTGELFF. CDR3 nucleotide sequence: TGTGCCAGCAGTTTTAGTCTAGCGGGAGGGGACACCGGGGAGCTGTTTTTT. The rearrangement joins TRBV28 to TRBJ2-2; the match to TRBD2 covers 12 bases. J lost 3 bases, V lost 3 bases, and 5 bases had no gene match. The CDR3 loop spans 17 amino acids. Germline lookup yields CDR1 MDHEN and CDR2 SYDVKM.

The V gene is TRBV27, the J gene TRBJ2-2; no clear D gene. The CDR3 contains 12 residues. V was cut by 4 bases and J by 4 bases, with 4 bases left in between. Germline V lookup: CDR1 MNHEY, CDR2 SMNVEV (reference sequence). This CDR3 is CASSSPTGELFF. CDR3 coding DNA: TGTGCCAGCAGTTCTCCCACCGGGGAGCTGTTTTTT.

The chain has TRBV28 and TRBJ2-2; 8 positions match TRBD1. The CDR3 is 15 amino acids. CDR1 and CDR2 from the germline V gene are MDHEN and SYDVKM. Trimming took 6 bases from V and 7 from J; bases not matched to a gene: 10. The CDR3 here is CASRPPGQAVGELFF. CDR3 nucleotides: TGTGCCAGCAGGCCGCCGGGACAGGCGGTCGGGGAGCTGTTTTTT.

Here the CDR3 DNA reads TGTGCCAGCAATCGGAATGAGCAGTTCTTC. This translates into CASNRNEQFF. This chain connects TRBV2 to TRBJ2-1, with D unclear. V was clipped by 7 bases and J by 7 bases, with 5 bases between them. The germline CDR1 and CDR2 sequences are SNHLY and FYNNEI. This CDR3 is built from 10 residues.

As for this clone: The junction departs from germline at one end; a sequencing error may be responsible. The rearrangement joins TRBV18 to TRBJ2-7; D is undetermined. Germline CDR1 and CDR2: KGHSH and LQKENI. The CDR3 has 13 residues. The DNA for the CDR3 is TGTGCCAGCTCACCGGCTGACACCTACGGGCAGTACTTC. It is translated as CASSPADTYGQYF.

This chain joins TRBV7-9 and TRBJ2-6, with D perhaps TRBD1 (6 bases). The germline V gene encodes CDR1 SEHNR and CDR2 FQNEAQ (reference sequence). The CDR3 totals 15 residues. Trimming shortened V by 3 bases and J by 2 bases, and 8 bases separated the two germline ends. CDR3 DNA: TGTGCCAGCAGCTTTAACAGGGCTGGGGCCAACGTCCTGACTTTC. Its translation: CASSFNRAGANVLTF.

V is TRBV29-1 and J is TRBJ2-5, with 8 bases identical to TRBD1. The V gene end was trimmed by 4 bases and the J gene end by 6 bases; junction bases not matched to a gene: 1. The germline V gene encodes CDR1 SQVTM and CDR2 ANQGSEA. This CDR3 contains 11 residues. The CDR3 DNA follows: TGCAGCGTTGTCAGGGGGCAGACCCAGTACTTC. This gives the protein CSVVRGQTQYF.

This clone was seen once. The chain joins TRBV18 to TRBJ1-4, with 8 bases aligning to TRBD1. J lost 5 bases, V lost 5 bases, and 4 bases had no gene match. Germline CDR1 and CDR2: KGHSH and LQKENI. This CDR3 is 14 amino acids long. CDR3 sequence: CASSANRGNEKLFF. CDR3 DNA: TGTGCCAGCTCAGCCAACAGGGGGAATGAAAAACTGTTTTTT.

The chain is built from TRBV28 and TRBJ2-1; D gene ambiguous. The CDR3 has 13 amino acids. The germline CDR1 and CDR2 sequences are MDHEN and SYDVKM. Between the trimmed V and J ends, which lost 4 bases and 5 bases, there was a span of 9 bases. The CDR3 sequence: CASSYTQDNEQFF. CDR3 sequence (DNA): TGTGCCAGCAGTTACACACAAGACAATGAGCAGTTCTTC.

The J gene is TRBJ2-5, the V gene TRBV6-5; maybe TRBD2 (6 bases). The V and J ends lost 4 bases and 3 bases respectively, with 15 bases between them. The CDR3 contains 15 residues. Germline CDR1 reads MNHEY; CDR2 reads SVGAGI. CDR3 sequence reads: CASSLWRGTEETQYF. CDR3 nucleotide sequence: TGTGCCAGCAGTTTATGGAGGGGCACAGAAGAGACCCAGTACTTC.

This chain uses TRBV5-4 with TRBJ1-2, with D uncertain. Looked up from germline, CDR1 is SGHNT and CDR2 is YYREEE (reference sequence). This CDR3 has 17 residues. Deletions cut 4 bases from V and 6 bases from J, with 25 bases between. In DNA, the CDR3 is TGTGCCAGCAGCCTGCAAACTGTTCTCGTATCGCGAAATGGCTACACCTTC. Translating it yields CASSLQTVLVSRNGYTF.

A single count supports this clone. DNA for the CDR3: TGTGCCAGCAGTTTATCGACTAGCTACGAGCAGTACTTC. It yields the protein CASSLSTSYEQYF. The chain employs TRBV27 and TRBJ2-7; maybe TRBD2 (6 bases). Trimming cost V 0 bases and J 3 bases, with 6 bases left between them. CDR1 MNHEY and CDR2 SMNVEV come from the germline V gene (reference sequence). The CDR3 has 13 amino acids.

The chain recombines TRBV4-2 with TRBJ1-1, with D perhaps matching TRBD1 (5 bases). This CDR3 comprises 14 residues. Per germline, CDR1 LGHNA and CDR2 YNFKEQ. The ends were cut back, 4 bases at V and 5 bases at J, with 14 bases in the middle. CDR3 bases: TGTGCCAGCAGCCTGGATAATCGGGGGACTGAAGCTTTCTTT. This translates into CASSLDNRGTEAFF.

In nucleotides, the CDR3 is TGTGCCAGCAACGGGGGAGGTTCGGGTTCCGAGCAGTACTTC. As protein: CASNGGGSGSEQYF. This chain uses TRBV25-1 with TRBJ2-7; D may be TRBD2 (6 bases). CDR1 and CDR2 (germline): MGHDK, SYGVNS. Trimming left V 7 bases short and J 6 bases short, with 19 bases between. The CDR3 extends over 14 amino acids.

V and J are TRBV30 and TRBJ2-7; D tentatively reads TRBD1 or TRBD2 (5 bases each). Germline assignment: CDR1 GTSNPN and CDR2 SVGIG (reference sequence). This CDR3 has 14 residues. V lost 3 bases, J lost 6 bases, and 18 bases lay in between. In DNA form, the CDR3 reads TGTGCCTGGAGCGGGGCCCTTTGGCCCGCCGAGCAGTACTTC. It specifies CAWSGALWPAEQYF.

The rearrangement links TRBV28 to TRBJ2-7; D not certain. Trimming pared 5 bases from V and 6 bases from J, leaving 8 bases between. Germline V gene data show CDR1 as MDHEN and CDR2 as SYDVKM. This CDR3 region has 11 residues. The CDR3 reads CASSRWSEQYF. The CDR3 DNA follows: TGTGCCAGCAGTCGATGGTCCGAGCAGTACTTC.

V usage is TRBV28 and J usage is TRBJ2-2; D possibly corresponds to TRBD1 (5 bases). Trimming pared 9 bases from V and 0 bases from J, leaving 8 bases between. Looked up from germline, CDR1 is MDHEN and CDR2 is SYDVKM. The CDR3 length is 13 residues. CDR3: CASDSANTGELFF. CDR3 in DNA: TGTGCCAGTGACAGCGCGAACACCGGGGAGCTGTTTTTT.

This rearrangement joins TRBV30 to TRBJ2-3, with D possibly TRBD2 on 7 matching bases. The CDR3 spans 15 residues. From germline, CDR1 is GTSNPN and CDR2 SVGIG (reference sequence). Deletions cut 4 bases from V and 2 bases from J, with 16 bases between. Here the CDR3 DNA reads TGTGCCTGGACTCAAGGGGGGGTGTCCACAGATACGCAGTATTTT. Amino acids: CAWTQGGVSTDTQYF.

V usage is TRBV6-6 and J usage is TRBJ1-1, with D hard to call. From germline, CDR1 is MNHNY and CDR2 SVGAGI (reference sequence). The CDR3 has 14 amino acids. Trimming took 11 bases from V and 2 from J, leaving 18 bases between them. CDR3: CASPATQPNTEAFF. The CDR3 bases are TGTGCCTCCCCGGCGACACAGCCTAACACTGAAGCTTTCTTT.

The gene calls are TRBV27 and TRBJ1-1, with a tentative D call TRBD1 (5 bases). Trimming shortened V by 6 bases and J by 6 bases, and 29 bases separated the two germline ends. CDR3 length: 18 residues. Germline assignment: CDR1 MNHEY and CDR2 SMNVEV (reference sequence). The CDR3 DNA reads as TGTGCCAGCAGGTACCAGGGATTGCGGGGAAAGGGACTCTCTGAAGCTTTCTTT. This encodes CASRYQGLRGKGLSEAFF.

The J gene is TRBJ2-7, the V gene TRBV19, with D perhaps being TRBD1 or TRBD2 (5 bases each). Trimming pared 5 bases from V and 1 base from J, leaving 12 bases between. The V gene's germline CDR1 is LNHDA and CDR2 SQIVND (reference sequence). The CDR3 contains 14 residues. The CDR3 here is CASSPRGLSYEQYF. CDR3 in DNA: TGTGCCAGTAGTCCGAGGGGTCTATCCTACGAGCAGTACTTC.

The V and J genes are TRBV28 and TRBJ2-7, with D perhaps TRBD1 (6 bases). The CDR3 extends over 13 amino acids. The V end was cut by 8 bases, the J end by 2 bases, with 13 bases between. Germline assignment: CDR1 MDHEN and CDR2 SYDVKM. The CDR3 coding sequence is TGTGCCAGCGGAGAAGGGACAACCTACGAGCAGTACTTC. Amino acid sequence: CASGEGTTYEQYF.

As for this clone: The junction departs from the called germline gene at one end, perhaps through a read error. The genes are TRBV5-3 and TRBJ2-4; TRBD2 aligns across 9 bases. TRBV5-3 is annotated as an ORF whose role is uncertain. This CDR3 spans 16 amino acids. The CDR3 reads CARSAHRSLRLAVGDF. The CDR3 bases are TGTGCCAGAAGCGCGCACCGTTCCCTTCGACTAGCGGTGGGGGACTTC.